This is a list of T cell receptor beta chains from one sample in a study of T cells in tumors after PD-1 blockade. Sequencing was performed with immunoSEQ multiplex PCR; in TCRdb, only in-frame clones are kept and a portion is missing. The data show 20,000 to 25,000 clones, about three quarters seen once. The specimen was PBMCs, collected before anti-PD-1 treatment. The receptors originated from a human donor with basal cell carcinoma. The CDR3 runs from the conserved cysteine through the conserved F or W. D genes are given only for firm matches. Clone size is stated in some rows and not others, as once, few, many or a class when expanded.

D	V	size	J	DNA	CDR3
.	TRBV4-1	few	TRBJ1-5	TGCGCCAGCAGCCAACAGGGAGCTCAGCCCCAGCATTTT	CASSQQGAQPQHF
.	TRBV29-1	.	TRBJ2-1	TGCAGCGTTGTCGTCAGCTCCTACAATGAGCAGTTCTTC	CSVVVSSYNEQFF
.	TRBV6-5	.	TRBJ1-2	TGTGCCAGCAGTATAGCGCCGGGACCTGACTATGGCTACACCTTC	CASSIAPGPDYGYTF
.	TRBV6-2/TRBV6-3	.	TRBJ1-5	TGTGCCAGCAGCAGGGCCCGCAATCAGCCCCAGCATTTT	CASSRARNQPQHF
TRBD2	TRBV4-1	.	TRBJ2-5	TGCGCCAGCAGCCAAGGGAGTCTAGCGGGACCGCGGGAGACCCAGTACTTC	CASSQGSLAGPRETQYF
.	TRBV7-2	.	TRBJ2-3	TGTGCCAGCAGCTTAGGAGGGGGTAAGAGGGGGACGGCCACAGATACGCAGTATTTT	CASSLGGGKRGTATDTQYF
.	TRBV28	.	TRBJ1-2	TGTGCCAGCAGTCGACCCCGGGCCCCCTGGGGCTATGGCTACACCTTC	CASSRPRAPWGYGYTF
.	TRBV6-5	.	TRBJ2-1	TGTGCCAGCAGTTACCGGGGCGACTATTACAATGAGCAGTTCTTC	CASSYRGDYYNEQFF
.	TRBV24-1	.	TRBJ2-5	TGTGCCACCAGTGACCCCGGACAGCTGCAAGAGACCCAGTACTTC	CATSDPGQLQETQYF
.	TRBV28	few	TRBJ1-2	TGTGCCAGCAGTTTAACACTAAACTATGGCTACACCTTC	CASSLTLNYGYTF
.	TRBV6-2/TRBV6-3	.	TRBJ1-5	TGTGCCAGCAGTTATTCAGGGGATTCTCAGCCCCAGCATTTT	CASSYSGDSQPQHF
.	TRBV15	.	TRBJ1-2	TGTGCCGCCAGCAGAGGAGGCAAAATTTTATCAAGTGGCTACACCTTC	CAASRGGKILSSGYTF
TRBD2	TRBV2	.	TRBJ2-1	TGTGCCAGCAGTGAGGGACTAGCGGTCAATGAGCAGTTCTTC	CASSEGLAVNEQFF